One and the same sample provided the 22 T cell receptor beta chains below, sequenced in a study of technical replicates of blood from a few donors. Only in-frame clones appear in the TCRdb table, and some are missing; sequencing was by immunoSEQ multiplex PCR. This sample has approximately 70,000 clones, with 85% to 95% found just once. Source material: T cells isolated from PBMCs. The receptors originated from a human donor in good health.

This chain uses TRBV13 with TRBJ1-2, with D perhaps TRBD1 (6 bases). This CDR3 is built from 16 residues. The V end was cut by 5 bases, the J end by 8 bases, with 24 bases between. Germline loops: CDR1 PRHDT, CDR2 FYEKMQ (reference sequence). The DNA for the CDR3 is TGTGCCAGCAGCCCCAATATACACCAGGGGCTTGAAGGCTACACCTTC. It specifies CASSPNIHQGLEGYTF. Supplemented by reference TRBV13 and TRBJ1-2, the full variable domain reads AAGVIQSPRHLIKEKRETATLKCYPIPRHDTVYWYQQGPGQDPQFLISFYEKMQSDKGSIPDRFSAQQFSDYHSELNMSSLELGDSALYFCASSPNIHQGLEGYTFGSGTRLTVV.

The V and J genes are TRBV5-1 and TRBJ2-2, with TRBD2 matching 12 bases. CDR1 and CDR2 from the germline V gene are SGHRS and YFSETQ. The CDR3 totals 16 residues. V lost 4 bases, J lost 6 bases, and 7 bases stayed unmatched. The CDR3 nucleotides are TGCGCCAGCAGCCCTAGACTAGCGGGAGAGCCCGGGGAGCTGTTTTTT. It translates to CASSPRLAGEPGELFF.

This clone has only a few counts. This chain links TRBV7-9 with TRBJ2-7; 11 bases fit TRBD2. Germline V CDR1 and CDR2: SEHNR, FQNEAQ (reference sequence). The length of the CDR3 is 13 residues. Trimming took 6 bases from V and 2 from J; bases not matched to a gene: 0. The DNA for the CDR3 is TGTGCCAGCAGTAGCGGGAGGGCCTACGAGCAGTACTTC. Translating gives CASSSGRAYEQYF.

This chain connects TRBV2 to TRBJ1-3, with no clear D. V was trimmed by 1 base and J by 0 bases, leaving 16 bases between them. The CDR3 is 18 residues long. CDR1 and CDR2 (germline): SNHLY, FYNNEI. The CDR3 is CASSEERGGGHSGNTIYF. In DNA, the CDR3 is TGTGCCAGCAGTGAAGAGCGGGGAGGAGGCCACTCTGGAAACACCATATATTTT. The variable domain in full, with the rest retrieved from reference TRBV2 and TRBJ1-3, is EPEVTQTPSHQVTQMGQEVILRCVPISNHLYFYWYRQILGQKVEFLVSFYNNEISEKSEIFDDQFSVERPDGSNFTLKIRSTKLEDSAMYFCASSEERGGGHSGNTIYFGEGSWLTVV.

The chain is built from TRBV10-3 and TRBJ2-7; 7 bases agree with TRBD2. CDR1 is ENHRY and CDR2 is SYGVKD in the germline V gene. V lost 0 bases and J lost 7; bases outside the gene matches: 15. This CDR3 contains 17 residues. The CDR3 nucleotides read TGTGCCATCAGTGAGTCCCCCTTGGGGGAGGGCCCTCTGGAGCAGTACTTC. Protein: CAISESPLGEGPLEQYF.

This rearrangement joins TRBV9 to TRBJ2-2, with a tentative D call TRBD2 (6 bases). V shed 3 bases and J shed 6 bases, with 18 bases lying between them. The CDR3 is made up of 16 amino acids. Germline V CDR1 and CDR2: SGDLS, YYNGEE. The CDR3 spells CASSGRPGLSAGELFF. As DNA, the CDR3 is TGTGCCAGCAGCGGAAGACCGGGACTCTCGGCCGGGGAGCTGTTTTTT.

The chain couples TRBV29-1 to TRBJ1-2, with D possibly matching TRBD1 (5 bases). V gave up 6 bases and J gave up 8 bases, with 10 bases separating them. The germline CDR1 and CDR2 sequences are SQVTM and ANQGSEA. CDR3 length: 10 amino acids. The CDR3 is CSVGAGGYTF. In DNA, the CDR3 is TGCAGCGTAGGGGCGGGAGGCTACACCTTC.

This clone was observed a single time. The chain joins TRBV7-9 to TRBJ1-4; TRBD1 agrees at 9 bases. CDR1 is SEHNR and CDR2 is FQNEAQ in the germline V gene (reference sequence). V shed 1 base and J 7 bases; nucleotides not matched to a gene: 7. The CDR3 length is 16 residues. CDR3 region: CASSLEVGQGFEKLFF. The CDR3 region has the DNA TGTGCCAGCAGCTTAGAGGTTGGACAGGGGTTTGAAAAACTGTTTTTT.

This sequence joins TRBV30 and TRBJ1-1; unclear D gene. In germline, CDR1 is GTSNPN, CDR2 SVGIG (reference sequence). CDR3 length: 15 residues. Between the trimmed V and J ends, which lost 5 bases and 1 base, there was a span of 17 bases. The CDR3 protein is CAWYPTRLGNTEAFF. CDR3 sequence (DNA): TGTGCCTGGTACCCGACCAGGCTGGGGAACACTGAAGCTTTCTTT.

This chain connects TRBV7-9 to TRBJ2-2; maybe TRBD2 (5 bases). The germline V and J ends were trimmed by 7 bases and 1 base, with 10 bases remaining between them. Germline loops: CDR1 SEHNR, CDR2 FQNEAQ (reference sequence). The CDR3 is 14 residues long. In DNA form, the CDR3 reads TGTGCCAGCACCCCGGACTGGAACACCGGGGAGCTGTTTTTT. Protein sequence: CASTPDWNTGELFF.

The chain has TRBV19 and TRBJ1-4; 8 nucleotides agree with TRBD1. CDR3 length equals 14 residues. Looked up from germline, CDR1 is LNHDA and CDR2 is SQIVND (reference sequence). V gave up 5 bases and J gave up 7 bases; unmatched junction bases: 6. The CDR3, as DNA: TGTGCCAGTAGTCTGACAGGGGACCGTGAAAAACTGTTTTTT. This gives the protein CASSLTGDREKLFF.

This sequence joins TRBV19 and TRBJ1-5; 7 bases are shared with TRBD1. The V gene's germline CDR1 is LNHDA and CDR2 SQIVND (reference sequence). The CDR3 consists of 15 residues. The V segment lost 5 bases and the J segment 9 bases; nucleotides outside the gene matches: 13. CDR3 bases: TGTGCCAGTAGTGGGTCCGGGACAGATGCACGGCCCCAGCATTTT. Amino acid sequence: CASSGSGTDARPQHF.

The V and J genes are TRBV4-1 and TRBJ1-2; no definite D call. CDR3 length: 13 amino acids. The V end was cut by 4 bases, the J end by 4 bases, with 10 bases between. The germline CDR1 and CDR2 sequences are MGHRA and YSYEKL. CDR3 bases: TGCGCCAGCAGCCCCAGACTCTCCTATGGCTACACCTTC. This gives the protein CASSPRLSYGYTF.

V is TRBV5-8 and J is TRBJ2-7, with 7 bases lining up with TRBD2. V gave up 1 base and J gave up 3 bases; unmatched junction bases: 13. The CDR3 is 17 amino acids. Looked up from germline, CDR1 is SGHTS and CDR2 is YDEGEE. The CDR3 loop reads CASSLFQYEASGYEQYF. The DNA for the CDR3 is TGTGCCAGCAGCTTGTTTCAATATGAGGCTAGCGGCTACGAGCAGTACTTC.

This chain connects TRBV9 to TRBJ1-2, with D tentatively TRBD1 (5 bases). V was clipped by 3 bases and J by 5 bases, with 11 bases between them. The V gene's germline CDR1 is SGDLS and CDR2 YYNGEE. CDR3 size: 13 residues. CDR3 amino acids: CASSAGGGYGYTF. The CDR3, as DNA: TGTGCCAGCAGCGCCGGGGGAGGGTATGGCTACACCTTC.

V gene TRBV27 combines with J gene TRBJ1-5; TRBD1 aligns across 9 bases. From germline, CDR1 is MNHEY and CDR2 SMNVEV (reference sequence). This CDR3 comprises 15 residues. Trimming at V came to 5 bases and at J to 7 bases, leaving 9 bases not matched to a gene. The CDR3 DNA follows: TGTGCCAGCAGTGAAACAGGGGGCGCAGAACAGCCCCAGCATTTT. Amino acids: CASSETGGAEQPQHF.

The chain combines TRBV7-9 with TRBJ2-5, with TRBD2 matching over 7 bases. The CDR3 is 18 amino acids. The germline V gene has CDR1 SEHNR and CDR2 FQNEAQ (reference sequence). The V segment lost 1 base and the J segment 5 bases; nucleotides outside the gene matches: 16. The CDR3 DNA follows: TGTGCCAGCAGCTTAGGCTTGGGCGGGAGAGGGTTTTTCGAGACCCAGTACTTC. Its translation: CASSLGLGGRGFFETQYF.

The CDR3 DNA reads as TGTGCCAGCAGTGACTCAGCGGGACACCCTGAGCAGTTCTTC. This sequence encodes CASSDSAGHPEQFF. The chain employs TRBV6-4 and TRBJ2-1; a weak D match, TRBD2 (7 bases). This CDR3 has 14 amino acids. Trimming stripped 0 bases from V and 9 bases from J, with 12 bases between. Per the germline V gene, CDR1 is MRHNA and CDR2 is SNTAGT.

The chain employs TRBV29-1 and TRBJ1-1, with D unclear. Trimming took off 7 bases at V and 2 bases at J, with 14 bases between the two ends. Germline assignment: CDR1 SQVTM and CDR2 ANQGSEA. This CDR3 spans 13 amino acids. Written as DNA, the CDR3 is TGCAGCGCAATTGTGGGCGCAAACACTGAAGCTTTCTTT. Residues: CSAIVGANTEAFF. The entire variable domain, with the rest obtained from reference TRBV29-1 and TRBJ1-1, is as follows: SAVISQKPSRDICQRGTSLTIQCQVDSQVTMMFWYRQQPGQSLTLIATANQGSEATYESGFVIDKFPISRPNLTFSTLTVSNMSPEDSSIYLCSAIVGANTEAFFGQGTRLTVV.

The V and J genes are TRBV5-1 and TRBJ2-7; TRBD1 agrees at 10 bases. The CDR3 extends over 14 amino acids. With V trimmed by 4 bases and J by 4 bases, 5 bases remained unmatched. In germline, CDR1 is SGHRS, CDR2 YFSETQ. This chain's CDR3 is CASSVGTGAYEQYF. CDR3 DNA: TGCGCCAGCAGCGTGGGGACAGGGGCGTACGAGCAGTACTTC.

In this sample, this clone turned up a few times. The chain couples TRBV27 to TRBJ2-7, with D possibly TRBD2 on 7 matching bases. Trimming removed 3 bases at V and 3 bases at J, with 15 bases between. Germline V gene lookup returns CDR1 MNHEY and CDR2 SMNVEV (reference sequence). The CDR3 runs to 15 residues. The CDR3 DNA follows: TGTGCCAGCAGTTTTGTGGGAGGGGGGAACTACGAGCAGTACTTC. It translates to CASSFVGGGNYEQYF.

This clone was counted between two and nine times. This chain connects TRBV7-8 to TRBJ2-7; tentative D call: TRBD2 (5 bases). Germline CDR1 and CDR2: SGHVS and FQNEAQ. The CDR3 loop spans 13 amino acids. With 2 bases removed from V and 6 bases from J, the gap between germline ends came to 11 bases. This CDR3 reads CASSLSSGSEQYF. The DNA of the CDR3 is TGTGCCAGCAGCTTATCGAGTGGGAGCGAGCAGTACTTC.